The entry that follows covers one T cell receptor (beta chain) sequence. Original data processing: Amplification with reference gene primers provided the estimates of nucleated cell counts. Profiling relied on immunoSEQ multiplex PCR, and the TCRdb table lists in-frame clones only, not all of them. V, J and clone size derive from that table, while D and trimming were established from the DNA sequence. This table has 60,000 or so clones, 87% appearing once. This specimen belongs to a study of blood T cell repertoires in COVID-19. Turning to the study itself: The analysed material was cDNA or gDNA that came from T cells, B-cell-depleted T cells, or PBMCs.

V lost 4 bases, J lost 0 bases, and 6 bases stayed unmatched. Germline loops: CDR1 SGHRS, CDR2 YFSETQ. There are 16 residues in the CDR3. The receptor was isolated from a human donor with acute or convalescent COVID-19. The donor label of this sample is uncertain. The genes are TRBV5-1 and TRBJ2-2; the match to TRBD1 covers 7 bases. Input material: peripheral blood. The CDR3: CASSRGTVANTGELFF. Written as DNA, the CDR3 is TGCGCCAGCAGCAGGGGGACAGTCGCGAACACCGGGGAGCTGTTTTTT.